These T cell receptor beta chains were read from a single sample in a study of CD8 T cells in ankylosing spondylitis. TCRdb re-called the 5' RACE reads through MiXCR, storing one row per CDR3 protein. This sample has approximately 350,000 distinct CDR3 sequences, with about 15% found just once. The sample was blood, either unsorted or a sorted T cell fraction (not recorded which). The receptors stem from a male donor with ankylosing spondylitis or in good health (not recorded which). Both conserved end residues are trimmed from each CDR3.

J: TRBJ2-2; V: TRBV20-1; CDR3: SASQGLNTGELF
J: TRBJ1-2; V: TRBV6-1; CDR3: ASSTGTGDGYT
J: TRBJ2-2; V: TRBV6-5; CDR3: ASSYSGGGGPANTGELF
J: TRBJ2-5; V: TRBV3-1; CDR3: ASSHPETQY
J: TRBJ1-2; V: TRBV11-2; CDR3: ASSPEPGFFYGYT
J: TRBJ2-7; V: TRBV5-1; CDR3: ASSPDRASYEQY
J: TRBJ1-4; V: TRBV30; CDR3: AWRTQGVGEKLF
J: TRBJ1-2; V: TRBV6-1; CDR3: ASRNPRVTYGYT
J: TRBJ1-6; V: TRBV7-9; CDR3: ASSSYPSYNYNSPLH
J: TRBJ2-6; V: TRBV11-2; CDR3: ASSLLYSGGLRASGANVLT
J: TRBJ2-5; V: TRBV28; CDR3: ASSLGGQGAKETQY
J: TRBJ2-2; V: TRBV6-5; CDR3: ASAERAGELF
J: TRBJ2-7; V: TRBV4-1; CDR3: ASSQARQVYEQY
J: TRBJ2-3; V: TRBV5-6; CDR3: ASSFMGLAGFTDTQY
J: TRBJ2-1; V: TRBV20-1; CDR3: SARKPNEQF
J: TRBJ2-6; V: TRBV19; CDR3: ASSIDGTGANVLT
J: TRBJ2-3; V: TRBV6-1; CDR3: ASRVSAQGDTQY
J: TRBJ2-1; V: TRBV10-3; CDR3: AITGTSGGRDEQF
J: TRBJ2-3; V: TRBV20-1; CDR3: SASGGPSTDTQY
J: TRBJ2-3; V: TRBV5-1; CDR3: ASSLYGPRGSSTDTQY
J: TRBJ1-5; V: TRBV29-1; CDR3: SVEDQSGTQH
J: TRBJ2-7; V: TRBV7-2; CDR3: ASERGGSYEQY
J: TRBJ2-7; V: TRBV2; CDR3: ASSEGEQY
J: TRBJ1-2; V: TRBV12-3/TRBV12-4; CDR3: ASSLESRSPHGYT
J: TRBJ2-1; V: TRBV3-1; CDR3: ASSPPRGGLAGANEQF
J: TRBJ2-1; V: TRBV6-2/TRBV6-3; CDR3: ASSKQGASHNEQF
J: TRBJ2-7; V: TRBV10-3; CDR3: AISELRTGAYEQY
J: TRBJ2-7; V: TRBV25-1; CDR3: ASRGTGVYEQY
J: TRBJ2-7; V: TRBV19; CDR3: ASRPSDGPYEQY
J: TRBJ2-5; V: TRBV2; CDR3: ASSEGQGARKTQY
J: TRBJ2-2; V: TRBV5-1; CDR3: ASSARTQGATGELF
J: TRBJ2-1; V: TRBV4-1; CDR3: ASSQRQGFGLYEQF
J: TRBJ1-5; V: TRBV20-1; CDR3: SAPRPSGGNQPQH
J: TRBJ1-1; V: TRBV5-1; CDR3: ASKPGQRFTEAY
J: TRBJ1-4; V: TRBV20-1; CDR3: SATIPGQANEKLF
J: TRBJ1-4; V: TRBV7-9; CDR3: ASSFQGTFEKLF
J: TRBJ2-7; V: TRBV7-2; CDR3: ASKGRTSYEQY
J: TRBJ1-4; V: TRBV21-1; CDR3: ARPLLWSPAPGSEKLF
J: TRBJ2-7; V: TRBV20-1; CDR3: SGSRGGLAGLWEQY
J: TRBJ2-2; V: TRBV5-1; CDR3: ASTTGDSGPGELF
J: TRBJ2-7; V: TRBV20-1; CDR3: SARDGTQTKYEQY
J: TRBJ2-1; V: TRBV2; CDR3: ASSGERGTKNEQF
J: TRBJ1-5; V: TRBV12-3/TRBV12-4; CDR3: ASSLGQESYPQH
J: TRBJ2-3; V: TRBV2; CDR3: ASTPSGLVDTQY
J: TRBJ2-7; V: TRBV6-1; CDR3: ASQRSGRSYEQY
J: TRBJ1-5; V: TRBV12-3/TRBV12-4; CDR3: ASSLRTGEAGNQPQH
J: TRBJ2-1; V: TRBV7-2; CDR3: ASSLAWERISYNEQF
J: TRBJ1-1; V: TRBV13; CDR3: ASSLGGTLNTEAF
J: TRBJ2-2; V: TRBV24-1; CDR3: ATSDFGTSGNTGELF